This T cell receptor (beta chain) came from a study of T cell responses to AZD1222 COVID-19 vaccine. Study-wide results and caveats: After two AZD1222 doses, spike-specific TCR breadth and depth rose versus day 0.

Libraries were prepared by immunoSEQ multiplex PCR; TCRdb keeps only in-frame clonotypes and omits some of them. The sample records approximately 140,000 clones, 90% to 95% being singletons. Details on this clone: Its target is unknown.

The CDR3 runs to 12 residues. Germline lookup yields CDR1 SEHNR and CDR2 FQNEAQ (reference sequence). Trimming left V 4 bases short and J 7 bases short, with 7 bases between. The rearrangement uses TRBV7-9 and TRBJ2-2; the D gene is possibly TRBD1 (5 bases). Material: peripheral blood, obtained on day 0 of AZD1222 vaccination. This sequence was found in an adult in good health. CDR3: CASSSGIGELFF. The CDR3 bases are TGTGCCAGCAGCTCAGGGATCGGGGAGCTGTTTTTT.